This T cell receptor (beta chain) comes out of a study of blood T cell repertoires in COVID-19. For the study at large: Acute and convalescent COVID-19 samples came from the United States, Italy and Spain. Nucleic acid was either cDNA or gDNA, and it came from T cells, B-cell-depleted T cells, or PBMCs.

Study processing details: Nucleated cell number was recorded as an estimate derived from reference gene primer amplification. Sequenced by immunoSEQ multiplex PCR; TCRdb stores in-frame clones only, minus some. V and J calls and clone size are those listed in that table; D and trimming were worked out from the DNA. The data contain some 50,000 clones, 86% of them seen just once; the ten biggest clones take up 28%. The sequencing input was peripheral blood. The sequence was obtained from a human donor in a cohort sampled during active COVID-19.

The CDR3 loop reads CASSGGSSGVRETQYF. The CDR3 DNA is TGTGCCAGCAGTGGGGGCTCTAGCGGGGTCCGCGAGACCCAGTACTTC. V is TRBV25-1 and J is TRBJ2-5; 9 bases map to TRBD2. Trimming took 4 bases from V and 5 from J; bases not matched to a gene: 11. Germline V gene lookup returns CDR1 MGHDK and CDR2 SYGVNS. The CDR3 is 16 residues long.